This is a list of T cell receptor beta chains from one sample in a study of blood T cell repertoires in COVID-19. Using immunoSEQ multiplex PCR, the repertoire was profiled, and TCRdb retains in-frame clones only, with some absent. Counted here are roughly 64,000 clones, roughly 85% occurring once; the ten biggest clones make up approximately 1.2%. Input material: peripheral blood. The source of these receptors is a man in his forties or fifties with acute or convalescent COVID-19. The CDR3 runs from the conserved cysteine through the conserved F or W. A D gene is named only where the DNA matches it firmly. Clone size is given for some rows only: seen once, a few or many times, or a class if the clone is expanded.

TRBV6-5	TRBJ1-1	NA	TRBD1	TGTGCCAGCAGGTCCCCGGGACAGGGGGCGCCTGAAGCTTTCTTT	CASRSPGQGAPEAFF
TRBV11-3	TRBJ2-1	NA	TRBD1	TGTGCCAGCAGCTTAGGAGGGACAGGGTGGGGGAATGAGCAGTTCTTC	CASSLGGTGWGNEQFF
TRBV6-5	TRBJ1-5	NA	NA	TGTGCCAGCAGTATAACTGACAGGTCCTTCGAAGCCCAGCATTTT	CASSITDRSFEAQHF
TRBV9	TRBJ1-1	NA	NA	TGTGCCAGCAGCGTTTCCCGGTTATCTGAAGCTTTCTTT	CASSVSRLSEAFF
TRBV27	TRBJ2-3	NA	NA	TGTGCCAGCAGTCCACAGGAGGGAGCCACAGATACGCAGTATTTT	CASSPQEGATDTQYF
TRBV11-3	TRBJ1-6	NA	NA	TGTGCCAGCAGCTTGCAGGGATTCAATTCACCCCTCCACTTT	CASSLQGFNSPLHF
TRBV7-3	TRBJ2-1	NA	TRBD2	TGTGCCAGCAGCTTAGTCCCCACGGGACTAGCGGGGGGAAATGAGCAGTTCTTC	CASSLVPTGLAGGNEQFF
TRBV5-1	TRBJ1-6	NA	NA	TGCGCCAGCAGGGCGACGAGTCGGGTTGATAGTTCACCCCTCCACTTT	CASRATSRVDSSPLHF
TRBV5-4	TRBJ2-5	NA	TRBD1	TGTGCCAGCGGGGAACAGGGGGCTAACCAAGAGACCCAGTACTTC	CASGEQGANQETQYF
TRBV2	TRBJ2-1	NA	NA	TGTGCCAGCAGTGAAGGGGGCCAAACGGAGCAGTTCTTC	CASSEGGQTEQFF
TRBV6-5	TRBJ1-2	NA	NA	TGTGCCAGCAGTCTCCCCAGGGCCCAAGGCTACACCTTC	CASSLPRAQGYTF
TRBV6-5	TRBJ1-6	NA	NA	TGTGCCAGCACGGCGGGGCGCTCCTATAATTCACCCCTCCACTTT	CASTAGRSYNSPLHF
TRBV5-1	TRBJ2-5	NA	NA	TGCGCCAGCAGCTTGTTAGAGGCAGGGGATAGGGAGACCCAGTACTTC	CASSLLEAGDRETQYF
TRBV19	TRBJ1-5	NA	TRBD1	TGTGCCAGTAGTAGACAGGGGAGCGAGAATCAGCCCCAGCATTTT	CASSRQGSENQPQHF
TRBV30	TRBJ1-1	NA	NA	TGTGCCTGGAGTTCGGGCGCAGGGTCAACGGCTGAAGCTTTCTTT	CAWSSGAGSTAEAFF
TRBV28	TRBJ2-7	once	TRBD1	TGTGCCAGCAGTTTGGACAGGGCGGAAAAGGACGAGCAGTACTTC	CASSLDRAEKDEQYF
TRBV7-8	TRBJ1-1	NA	NA	TGTGCCAGCAGCCTCGGGCGACAGACGCAGACCTCTAACACTGAAGCTTTCTTT	CASSLGRQTQTSNTEAFF
TRBV2	TRBJ1-6	NA	NA	TGTGCCAGCAGTCGAATAGAGGCAGTAAATTCACCCCTCCACTTT	CASSRIEAVNSPLHF
TRBV20-1	TRBJ2-2	NA	NA	TGCAGTGCTAGTAGTAGGGGGACGAACACCGGGGAGCTGTTTTTT	CSASSRGTNTGELFF
TRBV7-2	TRBJ1-5	NA	NA	TGTGCCAGCAGCTTAGCCAGGGGAGATCAGCCCCAGCATTTT	CASSLARGDQPQHF
TRBV15	TRBJ1-1	few	NA	TGTGCCACCAGCAGAACAGGGAACACTGAAGCTTTCTTT	CATSRTGNTEAFF
TRBV6-5	TRBJ2-1	NA	NA	TGTGCCAGCACCAGGGGCCATTCCTACAATGAGCAGTTCTTC	CASTRGHSYNEQFF
TRBV15	TRBJ1-5	NA	NA	TGTGCCACATCAGGCCCCGATCAGCCCCAGCATTTT	CATSGPDQPQHF
TRBV14	TRBJ2-5	NA	TRBD2	TGTGCCAGCAGCCAGCTATCGGGACTAGCAGGAGAGACCCAGTACTTC	CASSQLSGLAGETQYF
TRBV6-5	TRBJ1-2	NA	NA	TGTGCCAGCAGTTACAGGGGCCGTATAAACTATGGCTACACCTTC	CASSYRGRINYGYTF
TRBV30	TRBJ1-2	NA	NA	TGTGCCTGGCATCTGGTTGGGGAGCCTACTAACTATGGCTACACCTTC	CAWHLVGEPTNYGYTF
TRBV7-6	TRBJ2-5	NA	TRBD2	TGTGCCAGCAGCTCCCCGCGGGGGGGCGGGCAGGAGACCCAGTACTTC	CASSSPRGGGQETQYF
TRBV11-1	TRBJ1-6	NA	TRBD1	TGTGCCAGCAGCCTCGACAGGGGGAATTCACCCCTCCACTTT	CASSLDRGNSPLHF
TRBV19	TRBJ1-2	NA	NA	TGTGCCAGTAATCAGGAGAAAGGGAGGAACTATGGCTACACCTTC	CASNQEKGRNYGYTF
TRBV19	TRBJ1-2	NA	TRBD1	TGTGCCAGTAGTATAATTCATGGACAGGGGGCTATCTATGGCTACACCTTC	CASSIIHGQGAIYGYTF
TRBV30	TRBJ1-5	NA	TRBD1	TGTGCCTGGAGTGCTGACAGGGGAGCCCAGCATTTT	CAWSADRGAQHF